Sequencing of this T cell receptor (beta chain) was carried out in a study of blood T cell repertoires in COVID-19. Per the study methods: Counts of nucleated cells, estimated from reference gene primer amplification, were obtained. Measured with immunoSEQ multiplex PCR; TCRdb has only the in-frame clones, and not every one. That table supplies the V and J calls and clone size; D and trimming were determined from the DNA. Here the sample spans about 76,000 clones, 80% to 90% being singletons. This CDR3 has 14 residues. Deletions cut 0 bases from V and 6 bases from J, with 10 bases between. Germline loops: CDR1 SGHDT, CDR2 YYEEEE.

V gene TRBV5-6 combines with J gene TRBJ1-5; D unclear. The sequenced material came from peripheral blood. This clonotype originated in a woman aged 60-75 years with acute or convalescent COVID-19. For the CDR3, the DNA is TGTGCCAGCAGCTTGGGCGGTGGAGGTCAGCCCCAGCATTTT. It translates to CASSLGGGGQPQHF. Filled out from reference TRBV5-6 and TRBJ1-5, the complete variable domain reads DAGVTQSPTHLIKTRGQQVTLRCSPKSGHDTVSWYQQALGQGPQFIFQYYEEEERQRGNFPDRFSGHQFPNYSSELNVNALLLGDSALYLCASSLGGGGQPQHFGDGTRLSIL.